What follows are 16 T cell receptor beta chains derived from one specimen sequenced in a study of blood T cell repertoires in COVID-19. Here immunoSEQ multiplex PCR was the method, and the copy in TCRdb shows in-frame clones only, minus some. In the table there are roughly 120,000 clones, roughly 85% of which are singletons. The sample taken for sequencing was peripheral blood. These receptors came from a human donor in a cohort sampled during active COVID-19.

The table lists this clone with a count of one. The V gene is TRBV5-4, the J gene TRBJ2-1; D may be TRBD2 (7 bases). Germline CDR1 reads SGHNT; CDR2 reads YYREEE (reference sequence). V lost 7 bases and J lost 5, with 16 bases in between. This CDR3 contains 14 residues. This CDR3 reads CASGGRGPDNEQFF. The CDR3 DNA follows: TGTGCCAGCGGGGGGCGGGGGCCGGACAATGAGCAGTTCTTC. Full variable domain (remainder filled in from reference TRBV5-4 and TRBJ2-1): ETGVTQSPTHLIKTRGQQVTLRCSSQSGHNTVSWYQQALGQGPQFIFQYYREEENGRGNFPPRFSGLQFPNYSSELNVNALELDDSALYLCASGGRGPDNEQFFGPGTRLTVL.

The V and J genes are TRBV7-2 and TRBJ2-1, with D perhaps TRBD1 (5 bases). V was shortened by 0 bases and J by 7 bases, with 19 bases between the two germline ends. CDR1 is SGHTA and CDR2 is FQGNSA in the germline V gene. The length of the CDR3 is 17 residues. CDR3 nucleotides: TGTGCCAGCAGCTTAGCCTCAGGGTTAAATGGGCGGAATGAGCAGTTCTTC. It is translated as CASSLASGLNGRNEQFF.

The V and J genes are TRBV5-1 and TRBJ2-7; tentatively, D is TRBD1 (6 bases). The CDR3 loop spans 15 amino acids. Trimming took 4 bases from V and 1 from J, leaving 15 bases between them. Germline values: CDR1 SGHRS, CDR2 YFSETQ. Here the CDR3 DNA reads TGCGCCAGCAGCATTCCCGGGACACCTTCCTACGAGCAGTACTTC. Its translation: CASSIPGTPSYEQYF.

The rearrangement links TRBV20-1 to TRBJ2-7; D gene unclear. Germline CDR1 is DFQATT and CDR2 is SNEGSKA (reference sequence). The CDR3 has 11 amino acids. V lost 2 bases and J lost 7, with 9 bases in between. Here the CDR3 reads CSARLLGEQYF. The CDR3 DNA reads as TGCAGTGCTAGATTGCTCGGTGAGCAGTACTTC.

V and J are TRBV5-1 and TRBJ2-1; D may be TRBD2 (5 bases). The germline CDR1 and CDR2 sequences are SGHRS and YFSETQ. CDR3 length equals 13 residues. V was pared by 0 bases and J by 12 bases, with 13 bases between. The CDR3 region has the DNA TGCGCCAGCAGCTTGGAACGGGGTGGGTGGCAGTTCTTC. Its protein product is CASSLERGGWQFF.

The chain links TRBV7-6 to TRBJ2-3; D is uncertain. Trimming left V 3 bases short and J 6 bases short, with 4 bases between. The CDR3 is 11 residues long. CDR1 SGHVS and CDR2 FNYEAQ come from the germline V gene. DNA of the CDR3: TGTGCCAGCAGCTTGAGTGATACGCAGTATTTT. This sequence encodes CASSLSDTQYF.

The CDR3 DNA reads TGCGCCAGCAGCGGGACCGGGGGGGTCTACAATGAGCAGTTCTTC. This gives the protein CASSGTGGVYNEQFF. V is TRBV5-1 and J is TRBJ2-1; 8 nucleotides align to TRBD2. Germline loops: CDR1 SGHRS, CDR2 YFSETQ. Trimming cost V 4 bases and J 3 bases; bases outside gene matches: 6. The CDR3 totals 15 residues.

The chain employs TRBV6-2 or TRBV6-3 and TRBJ1-2; 9 nucleotides match TRBD1. This CDR3 contains 16 residues. In germline, CDR1 is MNHEY, CDR2 SVGEGT. With V trimmed by 4 bases and J by 4 bases, 10 bases remained unmatched. The CDR3 DNA is TGTGCCAGCAGTTCTATTGGGACAGGGCTGAGCTATGGCTACACCTTC. This sequence encodes CASSSIGTGLSYGYTF.

The chain is built from TRBV5-1 and TRBJ2-4, with TRBD1 matching over 7 bases. Germline values: CDR1 SGHRS, CDR2 YFSETQ. This CDR3 has 15 residues. V was clipped by 3 bases and J by 5 bases; unmatched bases: 8. Here the CDR3 DNA reads TGCGCCAGCAGCTATGGACAGGTTGGGGAAAACATTCAGTACTTC. Translating gives CASSYGQVGENIQYF. Full variable domain (rest looked up from reference TRBV5-1 and TRBJ2-4): KAGVTQTPRYLIKTRGQQVTLSCSPISGHRSVSWYQQTPGQGLQFLFEYFSETQRNKGNFPGRFSGRQFSNSRSEMNVSTLELGDSALYLCASSYGQVGENIQYFGAGTRLSVL.

This chain joins TRBV7-2 and TRBJ1-5; D call uncertain. Germline CDR1 SGHTA, CDR2 FQGNSA. The CDR3 sequence is 12 residues long. V was pared by 1 base and J by 5 bases, with 3 bases between. CDR3 sequence (DNA): TGTGCCAGCAGCTTAGTCTATCAGCCCCAGCATTTT. Encoded protein: CASSLVYQPQHF.

V is TRBV10-3 and J is TRBJ2-3; TRBD2 matches 10 bases. The trim removed 8 bases at V and 5 bases at J, leaving 10 bases unmatched. The CDR3 contains 15 residues. Germline V gene data show CDR1 as ENHRY and CDR2 as SYGVKD. The CDR3 loop is CAIGDSGGPGDTQYF. CDR3 coding DNA: TGTGCCATCGGGGATAGCGGGGGGCCGGGAGATACGCAGTATTTT.

This chain connects TRBV5-1 to TRBJ2-3; 16 positions agree with TRBD2. V shed 4 bases, J shed 2 bases, and the junction held 7 bases outside the gene matches. Germline V lookup: CDR1 SGHRS, CDR2 YFSETQ. The CDR3 extends over 18 amino acids. The CDR3 loop is CASSPAGTSGGVTDTQYF. CDR3 nucleotide sequence: TGCGCCAGCAGCCCAGCCGGGACTAGCGGGGGGGTCACAGATACGCAGTATTTT.

CDR3 in amino acids: CASSLALQEAFF. The CDR3 DNA follows: TGTGCCAGCAGCTTGGCCTTACAGGAAGCTTTCTTT. The V and J genes are TRBV5-4 and TRBJ1-1; D unclear. The CDR3 totals 12 residues. V was cut by 0 bases and J by 8 bases, with 8 bases left in between. Germline values: CDR1 SGHNT, CDR2 YYREEE (reference sequence).

V is TRBV10-3 and J is TRBJ2-7, with 7 nucleotides matching TRBD2. The V segment lost 1 base and the J segment 2 bases; nucleotides outside the gene matches: 5. The germline V gene encodes CDR1 ENHRY and CDR2 SYGVKD. The CDR3 runs to 15 residues. The DNA of the CDR3 is TGTGCCATCAGTGAGTTGTGGGGGGGTACCTACGAGCAGTACTTC. This sequence encodes CAISELWGGTYEQYF.

The chain couples TRBV9 to TRBJ2-1; tentative D call: TRBD1 (6 bases). Per germline, CDR1 SGDLS and CDR2 YYNGEE. Trimming cost V 0 bases and J 8 bases, with 18 bases left between them. The CDR3 is made up of 16 amino acids. DNA for the CDR3: TGTGCCAGCAGCGTAGCTTTGGGGGCCCAAAGGTATGAGCAGTTCTTC. Translated: CASSVALGAQRYEQFF.

This clone occurred once. The rearrangement joins TRBV12-3 or TRBV12-4 to TRBJ2-1; tentatively, D is TRBD1 (6 bases). The CDR3 has 12 amino acids. V lost 10 bases, J lost 4 bases, and 11 bases lay in between. In nucleotides, the CDR3 is TGTGCCATAGGGGGACCGTACAATGAGCAGTTCTTC. This translates into CAIGGPYNEQFF.